Presented here are 23 T cell receptor beta chains from one specimen sequenced in a study of CD8+ T cells in alopecia areata. Treatment meaning: oral pan-JAK inhibitor, 5-10 mg twice daily. Sequencing used cDNA as its template, made by extracting RNA and reverse transcribing it. The table came from immunoSEQ multiplex PCR; TCRdb's copy has only in-frame clones and leaves some out. The sample holds about 200,000 clones, 60% to 70% seen once. This material consisted of CD4+ T cells sorted from blood, taken at week 4, from a patient treated with tofacitinib. These receptor sequences come from a human donor with alopecia areata.

The chain couples TRBV29-1 to TRBJ2-3; possibly TRBD1 for D (5 bases). CDR1 and CDR2 (germline): SQVTM, ANQGSEA. V shed 5 bases and J shed 0 bases, with 9 bases lying between them. The CDR3 covers 13 residues. This CDR3 reads CSVSGQSTDTQYF. For the CDR3, the DNA is TGCAGCGTTTCAGGGCAGAGCACAGATACGCAGTATTTT.

In this sample, this clone turned up once. The gene calls are TRBV2 and TRBJ2-1; 10 nucleotides agree with TRBD2. The CDR3 loop spans 15 amino acids. Germline CDR1 and CDR2: SNHLY and FYNNEI. J gave up 1 base and V 6 bases, and 3 bases lay outside the gene matches. The CDR3 DNA reads TGTGCCAGCAGCATACTAGCGGGGTCCTACAATGAGCAGTTCTTC. This encodes CASSILAGSYNEQFF.

The rearrangement links TRBV29-1 to TRBJ2-1; 9 nucleotides match TRBD1. This CDR3 comprises 12 residues. Germline CDR1 and CDR2: SQVTM and ANQGSEA. Trimming removed 7 bases from V and 6 bases from J; junction bases left unmatched: 4. The CDR3 DNA reads as TGCAGCGCTTGGACAGGGGCCAATGAGCAGTTCTTC. Protein product: CSAWTGANEQFF.

The chain is built from TRBV29-1 and TRBJ1-1; D unresolved. The germline CDR1 and CDR2 sequences are SQVTM and ANQGSEA. This CDR3 comprises 12 residues. Trimming pared 5 bases from V and 5 bases from J, leaving 12 bases between. The CDR3 spells CSVLVLGTEAFF. The CDR3 DNA sequence: TGCAGCGTTTTGGTCCTTGGTACTGAAGCTTTCTTT.

The chain recombines TRBV2 with TRBJ1-5; no clear D. V lost 5 bases, J lost 1 base, and 9 bases lay in between. This CDR3 is built from 14 residues. Germline assignment: CDR1 SNHLY and CDR2 FYNNEI. The DNA of the CDR3 is TGTGCCAGCAGTCCGGGCCGGAGCAATCAGCCCCAGCATTTT. Encoded protein: CASSPGRSNQPQHF.

The chain has TRBV5-4 and TRBJ2-5; TRBD2 might be the D (7 bases). The ends were cut back, 0 bases at V and 6 bases at J, with 18 bases in the middle. This CDR3 is 16 amino acids long. Germline V CDR1 and CDR2: SGHNT, YYREEE (reference sequence). CDR3 coding DNA: TGTGCCAGCAGCTTGGACGGGGGGCCGATTTCGAAGACCCAGTACTTC. This encodes CASSLDGGPISKTQYF.

The chain links TRBV5-4 to TRBJ2-3; D is ambiguous. The CDR3 length is 13 residues. Germline-derived CDR1 and CDR2 are SGHNT and YYREEE (reference sequence). The V end was cut by 5 bases, the J end by 4 bases, with 11 bases between. CDR3 loop: CASRKSIADTQYF. The CDR3 DNA is TGTGCCAGCAGGAAGAGCATAGCAGATACGCAGTATTTT. Full variable domain (rest looked up from reference TRBV5-4 and TRBJ2-3): ETGVTQSPTHLIKTRGQQVTLRCSSQSGHNTVSWYQQALGQGPQFIFQYYREEENGRGNFPPRFSGLQFPNYSSELNVNALELDDSALYLCASRKSIADTQYFGPGTRLTVL.

This chain connects TRBV6-1 to TRBJ2-5; D uncertain. The V gene lost 4 bases and the J gene lost 6 bases, with 9 bases spanning the gap. CDR1 is MNHNS, CDR2 SASEGT, per germline. This CDR3 region has 12 residues. The CDR3 loop is CASSALGKTQYF. The CDR3 DNA reads as TGTGCCAGCAGTGCGCTTGGGAAGACCCAGTACTTC.

The chain combines TRBV4-1 with TRBJ2-5; TRBD2 aligns across 11 bases. Germline CDR1 and CDR2: MGHRA and YSYEKL. The CDR3 has 16 amino acids. V shed 1 base and J 2 bases; nucleotides not matched to a gene: 3. The CDR3 here is CASSQVRTSGQETQYF. The CDR3 bases are TGCGCCAGCAGCCAAGTGAGGACTAGCGGGCAAGAGACCCAGTACTTC.

V usage is TRBV7-9 and J usage is TRBJ2-3; the D is unclear. The V end lost 4 bases, the J end lost 2 bases, and 13 bases lay between the germline ends. This CDR3 has 15 residues. Germline lookup yields CDR1 SEHNR and CDR2 FQNEAQ (reference sequence). For the CDR3, the DNA is TGTGCCAGCAGCTCGCCCGTATCGCTCACAGATACGCAGTATTTT. Protein product: CASSSPVSLTDTQYF.

The genes are TRBV5-6 and TRBJ1-6; 9 positions match TRBD1. CDR3 length: 14 residues. The junction had 4 bases not matched to a gene; V was cut back by 4 bases and J by 8 bases. Per the germline V gene, CDR1 is SGHDT and CDR2 is YYEEEE. The CDR3 DNA sequence: TGTGCCAGCAGCAGAACAGGGGGCTATTCACCCCTCCACTTT. Amino acid sequence: CASSRTGGYSPLHF.

This chain joins TRBV7-9 and TRBJ2-1; 10 positions agree with TRBD1. The J segment lost 4 bases and the V segment lost 5 bases, leaving 5 bases of the junction unmatched. CDR1 and CDR2 (germline): SEHNR, FQNEAQ (reference sequence). This CDR3 is built from 15 residues. The CDR3 here is CASSRRDRGYNEQFF. The DNA for the CDR3 is TGTGCCAGCAGCCGCCGGGACAGGGGTTACAATGAGCAGTTCTTC.

This chain uses TRBV5-1 with TRBJ1-2; TRBD1 might be the D (5 bases). The CDR3 is 14 residues long. V was clipped by 0 bases and J by 4 bases, with 10 bases between them. Germline CDR1 and CDR2: SGHRS and YFSETQ. The CDR3 is CASSLETAGYGYTF. CDR3 DNA: TGCGCCAGCAGCTTGGAGACAGCCGGCTATGGCTACACCTTC.

The chain joins TRBV29-1 to TRBJ1-1; no clear D gene. CDR1 and CDR2 (germline): SQVTM, ANQGSEA. This CDR3 spans 14 amino acids. V lost 0 bases to trimming and J lost 4 bases, with 12 bases between them. CDR3 amino acids: CSVEDTGRSTEAFF. The CDR3 DNA follows: TGCAGCGTTGAAGATACGGGCAGATCCACTGAAGCTTTCTTT.

V gene TRBV7-8 combines with J gene TRBJ1-1; D is undetermined. The CDR3 runs 15 residues. Germline V gene sequence: CDR1 SGHVS, CDR2 FQNEAQ. Deletions cut 3 bases from V and 0 bases from J, with 11 bases between. The CDR3 sequence is CASSLYGSMNTEAFF. The CDR3 DNA reads TGTGCCAGCAGCTTGTATGGGTCCATGAACACTGAAGCTTTCTTT.

This clone was recorded a few times. This chain uses TRBV27 with TRBJ1-1; possibly TRBD1 for D (6 bases). Germline CDR1 is MNHEY and CDR2 is SMNVEV (reference sequence). The CDR3 spans 13 residues. V lost 10 bases and J lost 1, with 13 bases in between. CDR3 DNA sequence: TGTGCCACTCACAGGGTTGGGAACACTGAAGCTTTCTTT. Protein product: CATHRVGNTEAFF.

The chain recombines TRBV29-1 with TRBJ2-1; TRBD2 might be the D (6 bases). V lost 5 bases, J lost 4 bases, and 15 bases lay in between. The V gene's germline CDR1 is SQVTM and CDR2 ANQGSEA. This CDR3 contains 14 residues. The CDR3 DNA reads TGCAGCGTTCCACCGGGACTCGGGTACAATGAGCAGTTCTTC. This translates into CSVPPGLGYNEQFF.

V usage is TRBV30 and J usage is TRBJ1-1; D is possibly TRBD1 (6 bases). CDR3 length equals 13 residues. Per the germline V gene, CDR1 is GTSNPN and CDR2 is SVGIG (reference sequence). Between the trimmed V and J ends, which lost 1 base and 6 bases, there was a span of 12 bases. The CDR3 DNA reads TGTGCCTGGAGTGGGTCAGGGGTGCCTGAAGCTTTCTTT. This codes for CAWSGSGVPEAFF.

V and J are TRBV30 and TRBJ2-2, with D perhaps matching TRBD2 (7 bases). The CDR3 extends over 17 amino acids. Trimming removed 0 bases at V and 7 bases at J, with 21 bases between. CDR1 is GTSNPN and CDR2 is SVGIG in the germline V gene (reference sequence). The CDR3 loop reads CAWSVNRGANRGGELFF. CDR3 bases: TGTGCCTGGAGTGTAAATCGGGGGGCGAATCGAGGCGGGGAGCTGTTTTTT.

The chain is built from TRBV5-1 and TRBJ2-3, with unresolved D. Germline V gene lookup returns CDR1 SGHRS and CDR2 YFSETQ. The CDR3 loop spans 13 amino acids. The germline V and J ends were trimmed by 2 bases and 5 bases, with 9 bases remaining between them. This chain's CDR3 is CASSLTTLDTQYF. The CDR3 DNA reads as TGCGCCAGCAGCTTAACGACTCTAGATACGCAGTATTTT.

The chain combines TRBV15 with TRBJ2-1, with D perhaps matching TRBD2 (5 bases). Trimming took 0 bases from V and 8 from J, leaving 11 bases between them. Germline V gene sequence: CDR1 LNHNV, CDR2 YYDKDF (reference sequence). There are 14 residues in the CDR3. CDR3 region: CATSRDTAGDEQFF. The CDR3 nucleotides are TGTGCCACCAGCAGAGATACTGCCGGGGATGAGCAGTTCTTC.

The chain combines TRBV29-1 with TRBJ2-7; 9 bases align to TRBD1. V trimming: 3 bases; J trimming: 5 bases; junction bases outside the gene matches: 8. Germline V gene data show CDR1 as SQVTM and CDR2 as ANQGSEA. The CDR3 sequence is 14 residues long. The CDR3, as DNA: TGCAGCGTTGAGCAATACAGGGGGCTGAACGAGCAGTACTTC. Its translation is CSVEQYRGLNEQYF.

J is TRBJ2-1 and V is TRBV11-1; 7 nucleotides match TRBD1. Germline CDR1 and CDR2: SGHAT and FQDESV (reference sequence). The CDR3 has 17 residues. V lost 4 bases and J lost 2; bases outside the gene matches: 11. This CDR3 reads CASSSRPEGAPYNEQFF. For the CDR3, the DNA is TGTGCCAGCAGCTCCCGCCCAGAGGGGGCACCCTACAATGAGCAGTTCTTC. Full variable domain (rest looked up from reference TRBV11-1 and TRBJ2-1): EAEVAQSPRYKITEKSQAVAFWCDPISGHATLYWYRQILGQGPELLVQFQDESVVDDSQLPKDRFSAERLKGVDSTLKIQPAELGDSAMYLCASSSRPEGAPYNEQFFGPGTRLTVL.